The next 10 T cell receptor beta chains were all read from a single sample in a study of CD8 T cells in ankylosing spondylitis. TCRdb processed the 5' RACE reads anew with MiXCR; each CDR3 protein has one entry. This table has 250,000 or so distinct CDR3 sequences, roughly a tenth appearing once. What was sequenced was blood, either unsorted or a sorted T cell fraction (not recorded which). The origin of the receptors is a male donor with ankylosing spondylitis or in good health (not recorded which).

This sequence joins TRBV29-1 and TRBJ1-4, with D uncertain. V dropped 6 bases and J dropped 8 bases, with 16 bases sitting between them. The CDR3 is made up of 13 amino acids. Germline values: CDR1 SQVTM, CDR2 ANQGSEA. This CDR3 is CSVTTGMMEKLFF. The CDR3 DNA sequence: TGCAGCGTGACGACGGGGATGATGGAAAAACTGTTTTTT.

This clonotype turned up a few times. The chain couples TRBV20-1 to TRBJ2-1, with 9 bases lining up with TRBD2. With 1 base clipped from V and 2 bases from J, the junction kept 6 bases outside the gene matches. From germline, CDR1 is DFQATT and CDR2 SNEGSKA (reference sequence). CDR3 length equals 16 residues. The CDR3 DNA sequence: TGCAGTGCTAGAGTGCGGTCTAGCGGGGCCTACAATGAGCAGTTCTTC. This gives the protein CSARVRSSGAYNEQFF.

The rearrangement joins TRBV10-3 to TRBJ2-5; the D gene is possibly TRBD1 (6 bases). The CDR3 consists of 14 residues. Germline V gene lookup returns CDR1 ENHRY and CDR2 SYGVKD. The V gene lost 0 bases and the J gene lost 1 base, with 6 bases spanning the gap. The CDR3 DNA follows: TGTGCCATCAGTGAGTCCAGGGGCCAAGAGACCCAGTACTTC. Protein sequence: CAISESRGQETQYF.

This clonotype was detected many times. This chain uses TRBV4-2 with TRBJ1-1; possibly TRBD1 for D (6 bases). CDR3 length: 15 residues. Germline V gene lookup returns CDR1 LGHNA and CDR2 YNFKEQ. Trimming shortened V by 5 bases and J by 0 bases, and 13 bases separated the two germline ends. CDR3 residues: CASSVLGGVNTEAFF. In nucleotides, the CDR3 is TGTGCCAGCAGCGTCCTAGGGGGAGTGAACACTGAAGCTTTCTTT.

This clonotype showed up many times. The chain is built from TRBV12-3 or TRBV12-4 and TRBJ1-4; D perhaps matches TRBD1 (5 bases). This CDR3 is 15 amino acids long. With 5 bases removed from V and 0 bases from J, the gap between germline ends came to 10 bases. CDR3 in DNA: TGTGCCAGCAGTCCGACGGGGGCAACTAATGAAAAACTGTTTTTT. It codes for CASSPTGATNEKLFF.

This clonotype was detected many times. The CDR3 is CASSEVGFGTGERTEAFF. The CDR3 bases are TGTGCCAGCAGTGAAGTCGGTTTCGGGACAGGGGAGAGAACTGAAGCTTTCTTT. The chain uses TRBV2 and TRBJ1-1; the match to TRBD1 covers 10 bases. The CDR3 is 18 residues long. J was trimmed by 5 bases and V by 1 base; bases with no gene match: 13. Germline CDR1 SNHLY, CDR2 FYNNEI.

This clonotype appeared a few times. The chain couples TRBV7-2 to TRBJ2-3; D ambiguous. CDR3 length: 14 amino acids. With 0 bases removed from V and 2 bases from J, the gap between germline ends came to 6 bases. Germline lookup yields CDR1 SGHTA and CDR2 FQGNSA. The CDR3 DNA sequence: TGTGCCAGCAGCTTAGCGCAGACCACAGATACGCAGTATTTT. Protein product: CASSLAQTTDTQYF.

This clonotype was recorded many times. The genes are TRBV5-1 and TRBJ2-7, with 10 positions matching TRBD2. Germline CDR1 SGHRS, CDR2 YFSETQ. The CDR3 is 16 amino acids. Trimming removed 0 bases from V and 7 bases from J; junction bases left unmatched: 10. The CDR3 is CASSLGASGSLREQYF. As DNA, the CDR3 is TGCGCCAGCAGCTTGGGGGCTAGCGGGAGCCTCCGGGAGCAGTACTTC.

The chain uses TRBV2 and TRBJ2-7, with 9 positions matching TRBD1. Trimming at V came to 7 bases and at J to 1 base, leaving 11 bases not matched to a gene. CDR1 is SNHLY, CDR2 FYNNEI, per germline. CDR3 size: 16 residues. CDR3 sequence reads: CASKDRGVFGSYEQYF. The CDR3 DNA sequence: TGTGCCAGCAAGGACAGGGGAGTATTTGGGTCCTACGAGCAGTACTTC.

This clonotype was observed at least ten times. The genes are TRBV20-1 and TRBJ2-7, with 9 bases identical to TRBD1. This CDR3 contains 13 residues. V shed 6 bases, J shed 2 bases, and the junction held 5 bases outside the gene matches. Germline CDR1 and CDR2: DFQATT and SNEGSKA (reference sequence). In DNA form, the CDR3 reads TGCAGTGCATCGGGACAGGGAGCCTACGAGCAGTACTTC. Translating gives CSASGQGAYEQYF.